The following is a TCR beta chain sequence with its context. Its antigen is not identified. The same CDR3 can be traced to other DNA sequences in this sample. The data were taken from a study of T cell responses to AZD1222 COVID-19 vaccine. TCRdb's copy holds only in-frame clones and misses some; the assay was immunoSEQ multiplex PCR. The top ten hold about 3% of the sample, which has 80,000 or so clones, roughly 85% seen once. Study outcomes and limitations: Seropositivity was recorded at baseline in only 6 or 7 AZD1222 recipients. The donors showed a predominance of white British ancestry and of females, with possible underestimation of clonal diversity. Nearly half of the spike-specific TCRs reportedly recognize variant regions that carry no mutations.

The CDR3 loop spans 15 amino acids. CDR1 is MRHNA and CDR2 is SNTAGT in the germline V gene. Trimming removed 0 bases from V and 4 bases from J; junction bases left unmatched: 2. This chain uses TRBV6-4 with TRBJ2-3; 9 nucleotides align to TRBD2. This receptor was taken from an adult in good health. Sequenced material: peripheral blood, taken on day 0 of AZD1222 vaccination. The CDR3 sequence is CASSDSSGGADTQYF. CDR3 coding DNA: TGTGCCAGCAGTGACTCTAGCGGGGGCGCAGATACGCAGTATTTT.